This TCR beta chain came from a study of blood T cell repertoires in COVID-19. In the study overall: The study drew acute and convalescent COVID-19 samples from the United States, Italy and Spain.

TCRdb keeps only in-frame clones here, not all; method: immunoSEQ multiplex PCR. The data contain about 310,000 clones, over 75% of them singletons. The ends were cut back, 0 bases at V and 1 base at J, with 7 bases in the middle. This CDR3 comprises 14 residues. The V gene's germline CDR1 is SGHKS and CDR2 YYEKEE (reference sequence). This sequence was found in a man in his forties or fifties with active or convalescent COVID-19. The chain is built from TRBV5-5 and TRBJ2-5, with no clear D. The source material was peripheral blood. CDR3 in DNA: TGTGCCAGCAGCTTGGCGTCAGTCCAAGAGACCCAGTACTTC. Translated: CASSLASVQETQYF.